One sample yielded the 5 T cell receptor beta chains listed below, sequenced in a study of vaccination effects on CD4 cells after COVID-19. Antigen-specific CD4+ T cells were first expanded with viral peptide pools by the ViraFEST assay and only then sequenced. Scientists isolated CD4+ T cells after a roughly 9-day culture period ended. These receptors have no known antigen. The protocol was immunoSEQ multiplex PCR, while the TCRdb copy is restricted to in-frame clones and leaves out a portion. The sample carries some 11,000 clones, roughly 70% recorded once. The material was CD4+ T cells from PBMCs cultured with HCoV-229E spike peptides, obtained before COVID-19 vaccination. These receptor sequences come from a human donor who received a COVID-19 vaccine.

The chain couples TRBV4-1 to TRBJ1-1; D is ambiguous. Germline V gives CDR1 MGHRA, CDR2 YSYEKL. Trimming took off 4 bases at V and 5 bases at J, with 17 bases between the two ends. The CDR3 contains 15 residues. The CDR3 here is CASSPVKDWSTEAFF. The CDR3 coding sequence is TGCGCCAGCAGCCCTGTAAAGGATTGGTCTACTGAAGCTTTCTTT.

The rearrangement links TRBV5-4 to TRBJ1-1; D gene unclear. CDR1 SGHNT and CDR2 YYREEE come from the germline V gene (reference sequence). The CDR3 contains 13 residues. Trimming took 0 bases from V and 0 from J, leaving 3 bases between them. The CDR3 spells CASSLGLNTEAFF. The CDR3 DNA reads as TGTGCCAGCAGCTTGGGACTGAACACTGAAGCTTTCTTT.

This sequence joins TRBV21-1 and TRBJ2-2; TRBD1, the table's D call, lacks a check against the DNA. TRBV21-1 is a known pseudogene. The CDR3 length is 16 residues. The CDR3 sequence is CASQLGGDSCSGELFF. DNA for the CDR3: TGTGCCTCCCAACTTGGGGGCGACAGTTGCTCCGGGGAGCTGTTTTTT.

The chain links TRBV5-1 to TRBJ2-3, with TRBD2 matching over 8 bases. The CDR3 extends over 17 amino acids. V lost 0 bases and J lost 0; bases outside the gene matches: 6. The germline V gene encodes CDR1 SGHRS and CDR2 YFSETQ. CDR3 DNA: TGCGCCAGCAGCTTGGAGAGAACTAGCGGTAGCACAGATACGCAGTATTTT. Its protein is CASSLERTSGSTDTQYF.

The chain carries TRBV5-4 and TRBJ1-6; no definite D call. The germline CDR1 and CDR2 sequences are SGHNT and YYREEE (reference sequence). The length of the CDR3 is 16 residues. Trimming left V 0 bases short and J 0 bases short, with 7 bases between. DNA of the CDR3: TGTGCCAGCAGCTTGGAGCCGAGCTCCTATAATTCACCCCTCCACTTT. The encoded protein is CASSLEPSSYNSPLHF.